The rows below give T cell receptor beta chains drawn from one sample of a study of blood T cell repertoires in COVID-19. Only in-frame clones appear in the TCRdb table, and some are missing; sequencing was by immunoSEQ multiplex PCR. The sample holds 100,000 to 150,000 clones, approximately 81% seen once. The sample consisted of peripheral blood. The receptors were sampled from a man aged 55 to 70 with acute or convalescent COVID-19. Both conserved end residues are part of each CDR3. A D gene is named only where the DNA matches it firmly. The size field is filled for only some rows; it gives once, few, many or a size class.

clone_size j_call d_call v_call cdr3_nt cdr3_aa
- TRBJ2-2 - TRBV9 TGTGCCAGCAGCGTAGGTGCGGGACCGGCGAACACCGGGGAGCTGTTTTTT CASSVGAGPANTGELFF
- TRBJ1-2 - TRBV13 TGTGCCAGCAGCTTTCCCGAGGGTGGCTATGGCTACACCTTC CASSFPEGGYGYTF
- TRBJ1-1 - TRBV29-1 TGCAGCGTTGAAGACGGGAACACTGAAGCTTTCTTT CSVEDGNTEAFF
- TRBJ2-1 TRBD2 TRBV19 TGTGCCAGTAAGCCTAGCGGGAGGTCCTACAATGAGCAGTTCTTC CASKPSGRSYNEQFF
- TRBJ1-2 TRBD1 TRBV5-6 TGTGCCAGCAGCCCACGACAGGGGACAAACTATGGCTACACCTTC CASSPRQGTNYGYTF
- TRBJ2-3 - TRBV3-1/TRBV3-2 TGTGCCAGCAGCCAAGTCGGAGCCTTCTTGACAGATACGCAGTATTTT CASSQVGAFLTDTQYF
- TRBJ2-2 TRBD2 TRBV2 TGTGCCAGCAGTGAGACTAGCGGGGGGATGGGCACCGGGGAGCTGTTTTTT CASSETSGGMGTGELFF
- TRBJ2-1 - TRBV19 TGTGCCAGTAGTATACGCTCAGGTTCCTACAATGAGCAGTTCTTC CASSIRSGSYNEQFF
- TRBJ1-1 - TRBV5-1 TGCGCCAGCAGCTTGGGGCCAGGGGAAGCTTTCTTT CASSLGPGEAFF
- TRBJ2-3 - TRBV7-8 TGTGCCAGCAGCTTAGCCCTTCAAGGGGCTACGCAGTATTTT CASSLALQGATQYF
- TRBJ1-4 - TRBV2 TGTGCCAGCAGTTCCCGGGCAACTAATGAAAAACTGTTTTTT CASSSRATNEKLFF
- TRBJ2-5 TRBD1 TRBV11-2 TGTGCCAGCAGCGGACAGGGCGGGGAGACCCAGTACTTC CASSGQGGETQYF
- TRBJ1-1 - TRBV11-2 TGTGCCAGCAGCTCCAGCGGGGTTTTAGCTTTCTTT CASSSSGVLAFF
- TRBJ1-5 TRBD1 TRBV19 TGTGCCAGTAGTATACACAGGGGGACCAATCAGCCCCAGCATTTT CASSIHRGTNQPQHF
few TRBJ2-1 TRBD2 TRBV11-2 TGTGCCAGCAGCTTAGAGGGACTAGCGGCAAGCTCCTACAATGAGCAGTTCTTC CASSLEGLAASSYNEQFF
once TRBJ2-6 TRBD1 TRBV19 TGTGCCAGTGCCGAACATAGGACAGGGAATACAGTCGTCCTGACTTTC CASAEHRTGNTVVLTF
- TRBJ2-7 TRBD1 TRBV7-6 TGTGCCAGCAGCTTAGGTTTGGGACAGGGCTCCGACGAGCAGTACTTC CASSLGLGQGSDEQYF
- TRBJ1-3 - TRBV7-9 TGTGCCAGCAGCTTATCACAGGTCTCTGGAAACACCATATATTTT CASSLSQVSGNTIYF
- TRBJ1-5 - TRBV28 TGTGCCAGCAGGTCAGCGGGGGGGCCCCGCGGGGCCCAGCATTTT CASRSAGGPRGAQHF
- TRBJ2-1 TRBD2 TRBV5-1 TGCGCCAGCAGCCCTCGGACTAGCGGGACCTACAATGAGCAGTTCTTC CASSPRTSGTYNEQFF
- TRBJ2-2 TRBD1 TRBV7-8 TGTGCCAGCAGTTTCGACAGGGGTAATATCGGGGAGCTGTTTTTT CASSFDRGNIGELFF
- TRBJ1-3 - TRBV9 TGTGCCAGCAGCGCCCCTTTTGGGGGGGCATTCAGTGGAAACACCATATATTTT CASSAPFGGAFSGNTIYF
- TRBJ1-1 - TRBV7-7 TGTGCCAGCAGCTTACACAGGAACACTGAAGCTTTCTTT CASSLHRNTEAFF
- TRBJ1-5 - TRBV29-1 TGCAGCGCGTTTCTCGAGGGCAATCAGCCCCAGCATTTT CSAFLEGNQPQHF
- TRBJ2-5 - TRBV5-1 TGCGCCAGCAGGAGGGGGCGGGACAGTGAAGAGACCCAGTACTTC CASRRGRDSEETQYF
- TRBJ1-1 - TRBV2 TGTGCCAGCAGGACAGGAATTCAGAACACTGAAGCTTTCTTT CASRTGIQNTEAFF
once TRBJ2-5 - TRBV10-1 TGCGCCAGCAGTGAGTCGGCGGCCCCGGAGGAGACCCAGTACTTC CASSESAAPEETQYF
- TRBJ1-5 TRBD1 TRBV11-2 TGTGCCAGCAGCTTAGGGTTGGGGACAGGGATCGATCAGCCCCAGCATTTT CASSLGLGTGIDQPQHF
once TRBJ2-7 TRBD2 TRBV20-1 TGCAGTGCTAGTATCCTAGCGGGAGATAACGAGCAGTACTTC CSASILAGDNEQYF
once TRBJ1-1 TRBD1 TRBV5-1 TGCGCCAGCAGCTCAGGGGGACAGGGAGACACTGAAGCTTTCTTT CASSSGGQGDTEAFF
- TRBJ2-3 - TRBV5-4 TGTGCCAGCAGCTTGGCTACTAGCACAGATACGCAGTATTTT CASSLATSTDTQYF
once TRBJ1-1 - TRBV4-1 TGCGCCAGCAGCCCGGAGTGGAACACTGAAGCTTTCTTT CASSPEWNTEAFF
- TRBJ1-6 - TRBV5-3 TGTGCCAGAAGTCCGGACGGGGGAAGGTCACCCCTCCACTTT CARSPDGGRSPLHF
- TRBJ2-3 TRBD2 TRBV4-2 TGTGCCAGCAGCCAGGTTCGAGGACTAGCGGGGTTCACAGATACGCAGTATTTT CASSQVRGLAGFTDTQYF
- TRBJ2-5 TRBD1 TRBV5-1 TGCGCCAGCAGCCCCGGACAGGGGGAGACCCAGTACTTC CASSPGQGETQYF
- TRBJ2-4 TRBD1 TRBV27 TGTGCCAGCAGCCAGGACAGGGCCAAAAACATTCAGTACTTC CASSQDRAKNIQYF
- TRBJ2-1 - TRBV15 TGTGCCACCAGCAGAGCCCCTAGGAATGAGCAGTTCTTC CATSRAPRNEQFF
- TRBJ1-1 - TRBV19 TGTGCCAGTAGACAACAGGACATCATGAACACTGAAGCTTTCTTT CASRQQDIMNTEAFF
- TRBJ2-2 TRBD1 TRBV19 TGTGCCACCCGTGCCCTTCCCAGGGGGCAAACCGGGGAGCTGTTTTTT CATRALPRGQTGELFF
- TRBJ1-1 - TRBV15 TGTGCCACCAGCAGAGCATCCAGGGATGTTGAAGCTTTCTTT CATSRASRDVEAFF
- TRBJ1-2 TRBD1 TRBV6-5 TGTGCCAGCAGGGCCATCCGGGACAGGGGAGGCTACACCTTC CASRAIRDRGGYTF
- TRBJ2-3 TRBD2 TRBV6-6 TGTGCCAGCAGTCCGATAGCTAGCGGGGTTAGCACAGATACGCAGTATTTT CASSPIASGVSTDTQYF
- TRBJ1-5 TRBD1 TRBV30 TGTGCCTGGGGGGACAGGGACAATCAGCCCCAGCATTTT CAWGDRDNQPQHF
- TRBJ2-2 - TRBV5-1 TGCGCCAGCAGCCGAGGACTCATGGGAACCACCGGGGAGCTGTTTTTT CASSRGLMGTTGELFF
- TRBJ2-3 TRBD2 TRBV7-2 TGTGCCAGCAGCTTAGTCCCTAGCGGGGGCACAGATACGCAGTATTTT CASSLVPSGGTDTQYF
- TRBJ2-4 TRBD1 TRBV5-1 TGCGCCAGCAGCTTCAATACAGGGGTAGCCAAAAACATTCAGTACTTC CASSFNTGVAKNIQYF
- TRBJ1-2 TRBD1 TRBV29-1 TGCAGCGTTGAAGAGGACAGGGTCTATGGCTACACCTTC CSVEEDRVYGYTF
- TRBJ1-4 TRBD1 TRBV7-9 TGTGCCAGCAGCTCGGGACAGGGGAGGACTAATGAAAAACTGTTTTTT CASSSGQGRTNEKLFF
- TRBJ2-1 TRBD2 TRBV4-1 TGCGCCAGCAGCCTCCAGGGACTACGGGAGCAGTTCTTC CASSLQGLREQFF
- TRBJ1-2 TRBD1 TRBV5-1 TGCGCCAGCAGCTTCCTACAGGGGCCCCATGGCTACACCTTC CASSFLQGPHGYTF
- TRBJ1-4 TRBD1 TRBV7-8 TGTGCCAGCAGCTCCGACAGGGACGGGGGTGAAAAACTGTTTTTT CASSSDRDGGEKLFF
- TRBJ2-7 - TRBV28 TGTGCCAGCAGTTTATTATTTTTGGTCGGGAAACGCGAGCAGTACTTC CASSLLFLVGKREQYF
- TRBJ1-2 TRBD1 TRBV5-1 TGCGCCAGCAGCCAAGGACAGGGAGTTGGCTATGGCTACACCTTC CASSQGQGVGYGYTF
- TRBJ1-5 TRBD1 TRBV3-1/TRBV3-2 TGTGCCAGCAGTAACCGCGGGACAGGGTTAAATCAGCCCCAGCATTTT CASSNRGTGLNQPQHF
- TRBJ2-7 TRBD2 TRBV9 TGTGCCAGCAGCGAAGCGGGAGGGAACTACGAGCAGTACTTC CASSEAGGNYEQYF
- TRBJ1-4 TRBD1 TRBV19 TGTGCCAGTAGTCGGACAGGGGCTAATGAAAAACTGTTTTTT CASSRTGANEKLFF
few TRBJ2-1 TRBD2 TRBV7-9 TGTGCCAGCAGCCCTACTAGCGGATCCTACAATGAGCAGTTCTTC CASSPTSGSYNEQFF
- TRBJ1-1 - TRBV19 TGTGCCAGTAGGTTCTACAGGGAGGGAGGCCCTGAAGCTTTCTTT CASRFYREGGPEAFF
- TRBJ2-2 TRBD2 TRBV9 TGTGCCAGCAGCGCTTATAGCGGGAGGGCCTCAGCCGGGGAGCTGTTTTTT CASSAYSGRASAGELFF
- TRBJ2-1 - TRBV21-1 TGTGCCAGCAGCTCCAATTCTCGGAAATCGGAGGGTAGAACGGTTGGTGAGCAGTTCTTC CASSSNSRKSEGRTVGEQFF